This section outlines one T cell receptor (beta chain) sequence together with its context. Its cognate antigen is unknown. The PCR ran on 60 Vbeta and 13 Jbeta primers. The assay was immunoSEQ multiplex PCR, and TCRdb's table has in-frame clones only and misses some. The data show roughly 190,000 clones, roughly 9.4% seen once. This entry comes from a study of cytomegalovirus exposure and HLA in healthy donors. On the study more broadly: Out of 350 to 400 genotyped donors, about 80% belonged to the Caucasian-associated ancestry cluster. Findings and caveats of the study: Previous analysis showed most TCR beta V segments were productive about 90% or about 30% of the time.

This CDR3 region has 14 residues. CDR1 and CDR2 (germline): SEHNR, FQNEAQ (reference sequence). J gave up 5 bases and V 7 bases, and 10 bases lay outside the gene matches. The TCR was taken from a young woman in good health and CMV-seropositive. The sequenced sample was PBMCs. The chain employs TRBV7-9 and TRBJ2-7, with 8 bases matching TRBD1. The CDR3 reads CASNLAGGKDEQYF. Here the CDR3 DNA reads TGTGCCAGCAACCTGGCAGGGGGCAAAGACGAGCAGTACTTC.